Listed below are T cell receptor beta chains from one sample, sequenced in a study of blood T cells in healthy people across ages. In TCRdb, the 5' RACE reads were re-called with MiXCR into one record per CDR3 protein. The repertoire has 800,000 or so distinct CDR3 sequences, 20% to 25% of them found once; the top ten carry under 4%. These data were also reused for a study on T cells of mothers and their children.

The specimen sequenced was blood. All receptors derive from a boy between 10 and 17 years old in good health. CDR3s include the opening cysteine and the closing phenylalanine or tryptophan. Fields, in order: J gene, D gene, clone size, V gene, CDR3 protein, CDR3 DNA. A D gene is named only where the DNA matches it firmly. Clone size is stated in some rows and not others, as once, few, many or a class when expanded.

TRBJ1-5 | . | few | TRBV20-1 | CSALLGHGNQPQHF | TGCAGTGCTCTCCTCGGACATGGCAATCAGCCCCAGCATTTT
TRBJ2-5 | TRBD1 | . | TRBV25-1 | CASSRRQGAQETQYF | TGTGCCAGCAGTAGGCGACAGGGGGCCCAAGAGACCCAGTACTTC
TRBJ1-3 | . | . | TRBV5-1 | CASSLEQSGNTIYF | TGCGCCAGCAGCTTGGAACAGTCTGGAAACACCATATATTTT
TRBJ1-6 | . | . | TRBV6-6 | CASQGRVDSPLHF | TGTGCCAGCCAGGGCAGGGTGGATTCACCCCTCCACTTT
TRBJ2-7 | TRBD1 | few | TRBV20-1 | CSASDRDFSSYEQYF | TGCAGTGCTAGTGACAGGGATTTTAGCTCCTACGAGCAGTACTTC
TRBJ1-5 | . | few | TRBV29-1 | CSVAQDRNQPQHF | TGCAGCGTCGCCCAGGATAGGAATCAGCCCCAGCATTTT
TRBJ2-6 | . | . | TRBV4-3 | CASSQGPSSGANVLTF | TGCGCCAGCAGCCAAGGTCCCAGCTCTGGGGCCAACGTCCTGACTTTC
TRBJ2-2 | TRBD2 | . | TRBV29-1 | CSVGLAGEKIGELFF | TGCAGCGTTGGGCTAGCGGGAGAAAAAATCGGGGAGCTGTTTTTT
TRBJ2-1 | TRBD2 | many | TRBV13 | CASSKTSAKYNEQFF | TGTGCCAGCAGCAAGACTAGCGCGAAATACAATGAGCAGTTCTTC
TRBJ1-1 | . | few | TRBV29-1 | CSVGTPLNTEAFF | TGCAGCGTTGGAACTCCTTTGAACACTGAAGCTTTCTTT
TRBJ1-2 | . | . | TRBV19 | CASCGDPGLGRYTF | TGTGCCAGTTGCGGTGATCCGGGTCTCGGGCGCTACACCTTC
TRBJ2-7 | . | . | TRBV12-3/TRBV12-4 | CASSLGPGQVYEQYF | TGTGCCAGCAGTCTAGGGCCGGGACAAGTCTACGAGCAGTACTTC
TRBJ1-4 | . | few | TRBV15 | CATSRGTATNEKLFF | TGTGCCACCAGCAGAGGGACAGCAACTAATGAAAAACTGTTTTTT
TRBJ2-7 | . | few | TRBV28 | CASSRTGTEIYEQYF | TGTGCCAGCAGTCGAACCGGGACTGAGATCTACGAGCAGTACTTC
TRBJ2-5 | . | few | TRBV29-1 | CSVCPGEETQYF | TGCAGCGTTTGCCCAGGGGAGGAGACCCAGTACTTC
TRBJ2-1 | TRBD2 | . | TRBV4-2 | CASSQSPLAGSNEQFF | TGTGCCAGCAGCCAATCTCCCCTAGCGGGAAGCAATGAGCAGTTCTTC
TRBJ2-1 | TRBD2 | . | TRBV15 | CATSRVYGLGSLYELFF | TGTGCCACCAGCAGAGTATATGGACTAGGATCCCTCTATGAGCTGTTCTTC
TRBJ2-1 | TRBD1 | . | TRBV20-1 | CSARAPGGREQFF | TGCAGTGCTAGAGCACCAGGGGGCCGTGAGCAGTTCTTC
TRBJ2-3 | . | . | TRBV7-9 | CASSLAPLEQTQYF | TGTGCCAGCAGCTTAGCCCCGTTGGAACAGACGCAGTATTTT
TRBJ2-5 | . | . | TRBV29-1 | CSVRRQVETQYF | TGCAGCGTTCGGAGACAGGTAGAGACCCAGTACTTC
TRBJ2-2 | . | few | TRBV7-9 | CASSLKLTTGELFF | TGTGCCAGCAGCTTAAAGCTGACGACCGGGGAGCTGTTTTTT
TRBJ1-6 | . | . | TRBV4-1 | CASSSQGSSSYNSPLHF | TGCGCCAGCTCTAGTCAGGGGTCTAGCTCCTATAATTCACCCCTCCACTTT
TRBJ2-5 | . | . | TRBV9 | CASSEGGLEETQYF | TGTGCCAGCAGCGAGGGGGGGCTGGAGGAGACCCAGTACTTC
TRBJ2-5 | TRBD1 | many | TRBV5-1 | CASSLLGQAQETQYF | TGCGCCAGCAGCTTACTAGGACAGGCCCAAGAGACCCAGTACTTC
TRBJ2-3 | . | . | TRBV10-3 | CAIQGSLADTQYF | TGTGCCATCCAAGGCTCTTTGGCAGATACGCAGTATTTT
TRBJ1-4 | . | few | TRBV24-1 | CATSDSGATNEKLFF | TGTGCCACCAGTGATTCAGGGGCAACTAATGAAAAACTGTTTTTT
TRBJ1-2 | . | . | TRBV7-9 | CASSPDGYTF | TGTGCCAGCAGCCCAGATGGCTACACCTTC
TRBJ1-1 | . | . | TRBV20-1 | CSARDLAVGRVAEAFF | TGCAGTGCTAGAGATCTAGCGGTCGGCAGGGTGGCTGAAGCTTTCTTT
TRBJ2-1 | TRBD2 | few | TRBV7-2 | CASSLVTSGSRGNEQFF | TGTGCCAGCAGCTTGGTAACTAGCGGGAGCCGAGGCAATGAGCAGTTCTTC
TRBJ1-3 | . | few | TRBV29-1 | CSVVGGLSGNTIYF | TGCAGCGTTGTTGGTGGGCTCTCTGGAAACACCATATATTTT
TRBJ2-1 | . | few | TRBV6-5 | CASSYSSSAYEQFF | TGTGCCAGCAGTTACTCGAGCTCCGCCTATGAGCAGTTCTTC
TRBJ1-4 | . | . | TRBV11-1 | CASSPDSQNEKLFF | TGTGCCAGCAGCCCGGACAGCCAGAATGAAAAACTGTTTTTT
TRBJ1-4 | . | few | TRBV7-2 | CASSLVPGFENEKLFF | TGTGCCAGCAGCTTAGTTCCAGGGTTTGAGAATGAAAAACTGTTTTTT
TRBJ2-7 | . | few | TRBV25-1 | CASSNTVGSQYF | TGTGCCAGCAGTAACACTGTAGGATCGCAGTACTTC
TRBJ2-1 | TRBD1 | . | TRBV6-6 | CASSPIRDRIPNEQFF | TGTGCCAGCAGTCCGATCCGGGACAGGATCCCCAATGAGCAGTTCTTC
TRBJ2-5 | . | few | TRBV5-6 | CASSPLDRMDLSEQYF | TGTGCCAGCAGTCCCCTCGACAGGATGGATTTGAGTGAGCAGTACTTC
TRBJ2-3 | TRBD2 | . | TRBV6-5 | CASSWSGLAGGADTQYF | TGTGCCAGCAGTTGGAGTGGGCTAGCGGGAGGCGCAGACACGCAGTATTTT
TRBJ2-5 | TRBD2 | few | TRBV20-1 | CSASTSVETQYF | TGCAGTGCTAGTACTAGCGTAGAGACCCAGTACTTC
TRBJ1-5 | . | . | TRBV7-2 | CASSKDTNQPQHF | TGTGCCAGCAGCAAGGACACCAATCAGCCCCAGCATTTT
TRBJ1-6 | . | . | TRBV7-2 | CASSLRPEVGFGNSPLHF | TGTGCCAGCAGCTTAAGGCCAGAGGTCGGATTCGGCAATTCACCCCTCCACTTT
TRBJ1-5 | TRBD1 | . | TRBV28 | CASSFRGRGGDQPQHF | TGTGCCAGCAGTTTTCGAGGCAGGGGGGGAGATCAGCCCCAGCATTTT
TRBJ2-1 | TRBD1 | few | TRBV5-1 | CASSLQGAAYNEQFF | TGCGCCAGCAGCTTGCAGGGGGCCGCCTACAATGAGCAGTTCTTC
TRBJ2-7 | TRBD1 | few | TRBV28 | CASQRGSAGGYEQYF | TGTGCCAGTCAAAGGGGGTCGGCAGGGGGCTACGAGCAGTACTTC
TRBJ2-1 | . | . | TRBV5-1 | CASSLDRRLSYNEQFF | TGCGCCAGCAGCTTAGACAGACGGCTCTCCTACAATGAGCAGTTCTTC
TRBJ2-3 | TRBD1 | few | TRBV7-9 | CASSYPGQGRDTQYF | TGTGCCAGCAGTTATCCGGGACAGGGACGCGATACGCAGTATTTT
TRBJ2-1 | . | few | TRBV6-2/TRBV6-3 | CASSYGQGGYNEQFF | TGTGCCAGCAGTTACGGGCAGGGGGGATACAATGAGCAGTTCTTC
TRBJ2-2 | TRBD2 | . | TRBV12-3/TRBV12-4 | CASRGGLAVGELFF | TGTGCCAGCAGGGGGGGACTAGCGGTCGGGGAGCTGTTTTTT
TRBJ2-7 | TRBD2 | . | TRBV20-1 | CSARETSSISYEQYF | TGCAGTGCTAGAGAGACTAGCTCTATCTCCTACGAGCAGTACTTC
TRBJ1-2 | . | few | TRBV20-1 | CSVRLATPHYGYTF | TGCAGTGTAAGACTTGCGACACCCCACTATGGCTACACCTTC
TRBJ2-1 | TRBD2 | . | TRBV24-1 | CATSDLFAGGGDEQFF | TGTGCCACCAGTGATTTGTTTGCGGGGGGCGGTGATGAGCAGTTCTTC
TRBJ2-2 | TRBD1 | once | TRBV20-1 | CSAPGQGAVGELFF | TGCAGTGCGCCCGGACAGGGGGCGGTCGGGGAGCTGTTTTTT
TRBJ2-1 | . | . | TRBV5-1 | CASSLEVGPGNEQFF | TGCGCCAGCAGCTTGGAGGTCGGGCCGGGGAATGAGCAGTTCTTC
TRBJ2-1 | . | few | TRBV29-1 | CSAVSHEQFF | TGCAGCGCCGTCAGCCATGAGCAGTTCTTC
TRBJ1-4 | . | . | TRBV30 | CAWSVLQGANEKLFF | TGTGCCTGGAGTGTGCTACAGGGAGCTAATGAAAAACTGTTTTTT
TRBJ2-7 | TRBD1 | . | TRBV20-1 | CSARSGGFYEQYF | TGCAGTGCTAGGTCAGGGGGCTTCTACGAGCAGTACTTC